This TCR beta chain emerged from a study of cytotoxic CD8 clonotypes in ibrutinib-treated CLL. The germline V gene encodes CDR1 KGHSH and CDR2 LQKENI. CDR3 size: 15 residues. V gave up 3 bases and J gave up 0 bases, with 11 bases separating them. Overall study findings and caveats: Baseline-level clonality went beyond age-matched healthy donors and moved in step with circulating CD8+ T-cell counts.

The method was immunoSEQ multiplex PCR; TCRdb's version includes in-frame clones alone and lacks a portion of them. This sample carries 30,000 to 40,000 clones, roughly two thirds of them seen once, and the ten largest clones take about a quarter. Remarks on this clone: What it binds is unknown.

The sample consisted of PBMCs, taken before ibrutinib treatment. The source is a human donor with chronic lymphocytic leukemia. The chain couples TRBV18 to TRBJ1-2; no reliable D call. The chain's CDR3 is CASSPGRTTNYGYTF. CDR3 sequence (DNA): TGTGCCAGCTCACCGGGCCGTACTACTAACTATGGCTACACCTTC. Filled out from reference TRBV18 and TRBJ1-2, the complete variable domain reads NAGVMQNPRHLVRRRGQEARLRCSPMKGHSHVYWYRQLPEEGLKFMVYLQKENIIDESGMPKERFSAEFPKEGPSILRIQQVVRGDSAAYFCASSPGRTTNYGYTFGSGTRLTVV.